This T cell receptor (beta chain) was observed in a study of glioma-infiltrating T cells. Notes on the study in general: CDR3 overlap between tissue and blood was very small. Non-neoplastic patients had below-expected tissue-blood divergence, while all gliomas exceeded expectation.

Details on this clonotype: Its antigen is not identified.

TCR alpha and beta CDR3 regions were amplified from RNA using iRepertoire nested multiplex PCR. TCRdb fed the multiplex PCR reads into MiXCR, producing one record per CDR3 protein. The sample holds approximately 130,000 distinct CDR3 sequences, around a quarter seen once. The CDR3 extends over 12 amino acids. Germline V CDR1 and CDR2: SNHLY, FYNNEI. Trimming took 1 base from V and 13 from J, leaving 13 bases between them. The receptor was isolated from a human donor with low-grade glioma or glioblastoma, undergoing nonglioma brain surgery, or in good health (not recorded which). This chain links TRBV2 with TRBJ2-5, with D perhaps TRBD2 (6 bases). Source material: glioma tissue, nonneoplastic brain tissue, or PBMCs (not recorded which). The CDR3 is CASSEELAARYF. CDR3 nucleotide sequence: TGTGCCAGCAGTGAAGAGTTAGCGGCGAGGTACTTC.